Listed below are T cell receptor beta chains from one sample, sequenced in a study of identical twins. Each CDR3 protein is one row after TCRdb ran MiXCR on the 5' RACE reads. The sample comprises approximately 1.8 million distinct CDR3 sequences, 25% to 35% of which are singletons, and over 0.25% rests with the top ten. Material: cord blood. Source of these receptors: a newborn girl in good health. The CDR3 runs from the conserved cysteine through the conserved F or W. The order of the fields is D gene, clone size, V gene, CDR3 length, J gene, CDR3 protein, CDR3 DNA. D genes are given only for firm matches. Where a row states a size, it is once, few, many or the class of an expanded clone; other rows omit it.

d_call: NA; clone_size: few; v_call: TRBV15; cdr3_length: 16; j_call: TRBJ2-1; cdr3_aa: CATSFSSGQTYNEQFF; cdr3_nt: TGTGCCACCAGCTTCTCCTCGGGACAAACCTACAATGAGCAGTTCTTC
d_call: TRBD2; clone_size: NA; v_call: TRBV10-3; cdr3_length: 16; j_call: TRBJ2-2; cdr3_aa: CAISEVLSGRTGELFF; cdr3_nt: TGTGCCATCAGTGAGGTCCTAAGCGGGAGGACCGGGGAGCTGTTTTTT
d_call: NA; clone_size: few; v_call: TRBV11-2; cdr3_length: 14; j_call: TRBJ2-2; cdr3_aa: CASSADGGNGELFF; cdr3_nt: TGTGCCAGCAGCGCCGATGGGGGCAACGGGGAGCTGTTTTTT
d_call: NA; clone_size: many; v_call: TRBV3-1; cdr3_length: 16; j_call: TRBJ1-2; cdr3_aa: CASSPSDRTHNYGYTF; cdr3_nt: TGTGCCAGCAGCCCCTCCGACAGGACACATAACTATGGCTACACCTTC
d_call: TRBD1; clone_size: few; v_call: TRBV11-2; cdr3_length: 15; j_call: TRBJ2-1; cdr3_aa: CASSSRQGLYNEQFF; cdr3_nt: TGTGCCAGCAGCTCCAGACAGGGGCTTTACAATGAGCAGTTCTTC
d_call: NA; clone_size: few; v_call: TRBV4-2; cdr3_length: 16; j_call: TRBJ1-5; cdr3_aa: CASSQGWPRANQPQHF; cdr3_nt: TGTGCCAGCAGCCAAGGGTGGCCAAGGGCCAATCAGCCCCAGCATTTT
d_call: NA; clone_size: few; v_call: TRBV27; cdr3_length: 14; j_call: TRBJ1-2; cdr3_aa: CASGSQGFAYGYTF; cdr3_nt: TGTGCCAGCGGCTCACAGGGCTTTGCCTATGGCTACACCTTC
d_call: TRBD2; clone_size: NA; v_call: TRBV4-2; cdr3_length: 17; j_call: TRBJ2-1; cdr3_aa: CASSQDRAGGAYNEQFF; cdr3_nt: TGTGCCAGCAGCCAAGATCGGGCCGGGGGGGCGTACAATGAGCAGTTCTTC
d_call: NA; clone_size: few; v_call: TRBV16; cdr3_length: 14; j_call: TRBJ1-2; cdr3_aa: CASSQSPSGRGYTF; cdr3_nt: TGTGCCAGCAGCCAATCTCCTTCAGGGAGAGGCTACACCTTC
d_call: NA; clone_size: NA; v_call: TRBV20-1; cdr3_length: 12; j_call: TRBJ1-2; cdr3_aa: CSAPGSQYGYTF; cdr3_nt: TGCAGTGCCCCGGGGTCGCAGTATGGCTACACCTTC
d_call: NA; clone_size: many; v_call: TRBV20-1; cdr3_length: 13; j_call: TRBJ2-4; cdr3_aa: CSARVPSKNIQYF; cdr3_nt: TGCAGTGCTAGAGTCCCTTCTAAAAACATTCAGTACTTC
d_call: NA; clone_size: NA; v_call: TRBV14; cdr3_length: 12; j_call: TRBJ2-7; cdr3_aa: CASSQQEYEQYF; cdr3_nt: TGTGCCAGCAGCCAACAGGAGTACGAGCAGTACTTC
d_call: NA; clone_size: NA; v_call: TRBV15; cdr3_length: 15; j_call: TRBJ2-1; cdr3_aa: CATSRDQDWLDEQFF; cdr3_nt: TGTGCCACCAGCAGAGATCAAGACTGGTTAGATGAGCAGTTCTTC
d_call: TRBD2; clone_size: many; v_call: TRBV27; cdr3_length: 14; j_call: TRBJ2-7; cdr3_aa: CASSLGGLGYEQYF; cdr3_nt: TGTGCCAGCAGTTTGGGGGGGTTGGGTTACGAGCAGTACTTC
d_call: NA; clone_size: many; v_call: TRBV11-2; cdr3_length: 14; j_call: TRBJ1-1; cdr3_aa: CASSLLQGRTEAFF; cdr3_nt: TGTGCCAGCAGTCTACTACAAGGACGCACTGAAGCTTTCTTT
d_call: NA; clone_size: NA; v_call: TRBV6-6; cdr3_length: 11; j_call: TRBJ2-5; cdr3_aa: CATLAHNEQYF; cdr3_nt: TGTGCCACCCTAGCCCACAATGAGCAGTACTTC
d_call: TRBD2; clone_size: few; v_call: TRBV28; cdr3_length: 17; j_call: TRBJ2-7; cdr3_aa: CASSPPSWTSGPYEQYF; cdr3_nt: TGTGCCAGCAGTCCCCCGTCCTGGACTAGCGGACCCTACGAGCAGTACTTC
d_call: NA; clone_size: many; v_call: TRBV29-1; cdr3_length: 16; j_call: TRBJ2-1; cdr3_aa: CSVEANGGSSYNEQFF; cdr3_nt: TGCAGCGTTGAAGCCAATGGCGGTAGCTCCTACAATGAGCAGTTCTTC
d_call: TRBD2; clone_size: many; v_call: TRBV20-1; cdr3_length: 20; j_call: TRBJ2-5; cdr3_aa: CSAWTSGKFDRTSGKETQYF; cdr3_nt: TGCAGTGCGTGGACTAGCGGGAAATTTGACCGAACCAGCGGGAAGGAGACCCAGTACTTC
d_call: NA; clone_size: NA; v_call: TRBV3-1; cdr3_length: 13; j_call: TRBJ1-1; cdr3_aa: CASSLDIYTEAFF; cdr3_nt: TGTGCCAGCAGCCTGGACATATACACTGAAGCTTTCTTT
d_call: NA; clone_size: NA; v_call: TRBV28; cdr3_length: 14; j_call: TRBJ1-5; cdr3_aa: CASIPDNSNQPQHF; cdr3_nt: TGTGCCAGCATCCCGGATAATAGCAATCAGCCCCAGCATTTT
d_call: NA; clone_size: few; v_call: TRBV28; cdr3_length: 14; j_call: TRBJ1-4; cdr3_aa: CASSPRGNGKKLFF; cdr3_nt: TGTGCCAGCAGCCCCCGGGGGAACGGAAAAAAACTGTTTTTT
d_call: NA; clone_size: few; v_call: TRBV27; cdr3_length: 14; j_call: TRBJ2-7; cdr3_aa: CASSTPGLPNEQYF; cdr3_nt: TGTGCCAGCAGTACCCCGGGACTCCCCAACGAGCAGTACTTC
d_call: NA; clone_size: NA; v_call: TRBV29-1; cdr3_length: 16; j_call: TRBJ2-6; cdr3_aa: CSGYSVGNSGANVLTF; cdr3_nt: TGCAGCGGGTACTCCGTCGGCAACTCTGGGGCCAACGTCCTGACTTTC
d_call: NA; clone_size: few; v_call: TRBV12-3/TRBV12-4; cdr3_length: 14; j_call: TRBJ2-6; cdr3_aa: CASSWSSGANVLTF; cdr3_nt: TGTGCCAGCAGTTGGTCCTCTGGGGCCAACGTCCTGACTTTC
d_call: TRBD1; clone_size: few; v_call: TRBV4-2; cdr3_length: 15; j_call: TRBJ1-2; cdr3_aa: CASSQDWQGGGGYTF; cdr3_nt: TGTGCCAGCAGCCAAGATTGGCAGGGGGGAGGAGGCTACACCTTC
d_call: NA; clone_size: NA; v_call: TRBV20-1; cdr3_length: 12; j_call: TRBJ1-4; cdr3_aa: CSARATEEKLFF; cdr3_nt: TGCAGTGCTAGAGCGACAGAAGAAAAACTGTTTTTT